The T cell receptor (beta chain) under discussion was sequenced for a study of blood T cell repertoires in COVID-19. Study summary: Samples taken during acute and convalescent COVID-19 were collected in the United States, Italy and Spain. T cells, B-cell-depleted T cells, or PBMCs supplied cDNA or gDNA.

In the source study's methods: By means of reference gene primer amplification, nucleated cell counts were estimated. Measured with immunoSEQ multiplex PCR; TCRdb has only the in-frame clones, and not every one. V, J and clone size reflect that table, while D and trimming were determined from the DNA. The repertoire consists of 150,000 to 200,000 clones, with more than 90% occurring once and the leading ten covering roughly a sixth. Germline V gene sequence: CDR1 WNHNN, CDR2 SYGVQD (reference sequence). V lost 5 bases and J lost 3; bases outside the gene matches: 2. The CDR3 consists of 15 residues. The rearrangement joins TRBV10-1 to TRBJ2-2; 11 bases align to TRBD1. Source material: peripheral blood. This receptor was identified in a man aged 60-69 years with active or convalescent COVID-19. The CDR3 nucleotides read TGCGCCAGCAGTCCGGGACAGGGGGACACCGGGGAGCTGTTTTTT. This sequence encodes CASSPGQGDTGELFF.